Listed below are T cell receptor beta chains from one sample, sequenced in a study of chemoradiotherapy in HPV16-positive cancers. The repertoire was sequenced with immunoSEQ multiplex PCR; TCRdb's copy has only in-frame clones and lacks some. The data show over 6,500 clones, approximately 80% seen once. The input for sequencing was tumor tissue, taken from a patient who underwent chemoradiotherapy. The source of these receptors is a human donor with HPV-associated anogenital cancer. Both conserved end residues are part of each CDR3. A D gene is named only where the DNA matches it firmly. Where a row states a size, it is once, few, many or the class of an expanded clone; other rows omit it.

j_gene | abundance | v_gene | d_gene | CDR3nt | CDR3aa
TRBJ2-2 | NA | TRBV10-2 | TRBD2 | TGCGCCAGCACGGGGGGGGGTCCCGGGGAGCTGTTTTTT | CASTGGGPGELFF
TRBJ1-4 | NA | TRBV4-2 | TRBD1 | TGTGCCAGCAGCCAGACCCCGGGACAGGCAAGTGAAAAACTGTTTTTT | CASSQTPGQASEKLFF
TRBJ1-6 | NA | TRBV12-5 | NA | TGTGCTAGTGGTTTGACAGGAGATTCACCCCTCCACTTT | CASGLTGDSPLHF
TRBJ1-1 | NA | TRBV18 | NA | TGTGCCAGCTCACCTAGGGGGGAGGGTACAAACACTGAAGCTTTCTTT | CASSPRGEGTNTEAFF
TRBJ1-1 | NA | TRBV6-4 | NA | TGTGCCAGCACCCCAGGAGATGGCGGGGAAGCTTTCTTT | CASTPGDGGEAFF
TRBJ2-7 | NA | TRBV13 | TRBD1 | TGTGCCAGCAGCCTCATTCCTACTGGACAGGGTGGGTACGAGCAGTACTTC | CASSLIPTGQGGYEQYF
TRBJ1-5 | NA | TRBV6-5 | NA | TGTGCCAGCAGCGAATATAGCAATCAGCCCCAGCATTTT | CASSEYSNQPQHF
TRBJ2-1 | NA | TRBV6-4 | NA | TGTGCCAGCAGTGACAACGGAGTAGGGGGTACTGAGCAGTTCTTC | CASSDNGVGGTEQFF
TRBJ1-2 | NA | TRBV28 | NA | TGTGCCAGCAGTTCGACATATTATCTGAACAGGGACTATGGCTACACCTTC | CASSSTYYLNRDYGYTF
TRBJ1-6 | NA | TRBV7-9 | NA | TGTGCCAGCAGCTCTCCGGGTTCTTCTAATTCACCCCTCCACTTT | CASSSPGSSNSPLHF
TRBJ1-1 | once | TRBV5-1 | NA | TGCGCCAGCAGCTTGGAGGGGGGCAAAAAGGTTGCTGAAGCTTTCTTT | CASSLEGGKKVAEAFF